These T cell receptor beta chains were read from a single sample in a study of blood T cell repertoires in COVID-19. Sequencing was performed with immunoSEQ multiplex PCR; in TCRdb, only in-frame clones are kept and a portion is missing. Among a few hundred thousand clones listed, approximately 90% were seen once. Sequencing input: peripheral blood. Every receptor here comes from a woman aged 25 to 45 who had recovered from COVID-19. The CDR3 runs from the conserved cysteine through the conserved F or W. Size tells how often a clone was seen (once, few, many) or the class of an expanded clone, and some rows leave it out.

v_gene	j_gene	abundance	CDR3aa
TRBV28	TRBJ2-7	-	CASSLQGAYEQYF
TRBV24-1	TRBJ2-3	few	CATSVEGQGQYF
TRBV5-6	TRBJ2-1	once	CASSPTVTPGQFF
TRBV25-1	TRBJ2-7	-	CASSEGDTLNSYEQYF
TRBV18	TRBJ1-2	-	CASSPPGQGSDGYTF
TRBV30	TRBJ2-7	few	CAWSSPTGGSRYEQYF
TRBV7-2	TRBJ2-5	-	CASSFQRGPGETQYF
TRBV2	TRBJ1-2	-	CASSEARTGGLGYTF
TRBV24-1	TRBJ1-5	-	CATSGPGTGADQPQHF
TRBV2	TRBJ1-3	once	CASSASGLAMSSGNTIYF
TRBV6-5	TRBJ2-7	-	CASRKGALYEQYF
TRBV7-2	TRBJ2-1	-	CASSWIGLAGGPSYNEQFF
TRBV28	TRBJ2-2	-	CASSPAGGLAGELFF
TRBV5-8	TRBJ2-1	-	CASSLDRGGEQFF
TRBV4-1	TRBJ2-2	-	CASSQRINPSGGNTGELFF